Below are 14 T cell receptor beta chains sequenced from a single sample in a study of CD4 T cells in relation to SARS-CoV-2 and coronaviruses (dated by TCRdb to about 2021). CD4+ T cells from unexposed donors were collected before the COVID-19 pandemic (2011-2018). The EasySep CD4+ T cell isolation kit was used to isolate CD4+ T cells once the cultures had run for nine to eleven days. Their target antigens are unknown. Library preparation employed the immunoSEQ multiplex PCR assay. TCRdb stores this immuneACCESS table with in-frame sequences only. Part of the clones is absent; in the studies checked, under half of the shortfall reflects unresolved V genes, and no reason is known for the rest. The sample yields around 26,000 clones; about 70% were counted once. Around 21% of the sample rests with the top ten. Material for sequencing was CD4+ T cells from PBMCs, cultured in vitro. The receptor set was obtained from a human donor in good health.

This chain links TRBV12-3 or TRBV12-4 with TRBJ2-5; no clear D gene. The V end was cut by 2 bases, the J end by 1 base, with 5 bases between. CDR3 length: 13 amino acids. As DNA, the CDR3 is TGTGCCAGCAGTTTACGCGGCCAAGAGACCCAGTACTTC. The encoded protein is CASSLRGQETQYF.

The chain is built from TRBV27 and TRBJ2-5; TRBD1 might be the D (5 bases). CDR1 is MNHEY, CDR2 SMNVEV, per germline (reference sequence). V was trimmed by 4 bases and J by 2 bases, leaving 14 bases between them. There are 15 residues in the CDR3. CDR3 bases: TGTGCCAGCAGTTCCGTCCTCGACAGACAAGAGACCCAGTACTTC. It encodes CASSSVLDRQETQYF.

V is TRBV5-4 and J is TRBJ2-5; D is perhaps TRBD1 or TRBD2 (5 bases each). The germline V gene encodes CDR1 SGHNT and CDR2 YYREEE (reference sequence). Between the trimmed V and J ends, which lost 3 bases and 2 bases, there was a span of 5 bases. The CDR3 spans 12 residues. CDR3 in amino acids: CASSWGQETQYF. The CDR3 DNA sequence: TGTGCCAGCAGCTGGGGGCAAGAGACCCAGTACTTC.

This clone has just one count. V gene TRBV5-1 combines with J gene TRBJ1-2; D is uncertain. Germline V CDR1 and CDR2: SGHRS, YFSETQ. The CDR3 length is 13 residues. The V end was cut by 7 bases, the J end by 6 bases, with 16 bases between. CDR3 DNA: TGCGCCAGCGCCAGGTCGGGAGCCGATGGCTACACCTTC. As protein: CASARSGADGYTF.

The chain recombines TRBV19 with TRBJ1-5; 9 bases align to TRBD1. The V gene end was trimmed by 3 bases and the J gene end by 4 bases; junction bases not matched to a gene: 4. The CDR3 runs 15 residues. Looked up from germline, CDR1 is LNHDA and CDR2 is SQIVND (reference sequence). CDR3 sequence reads: CASSIGQGFNQPQHF. CDR3 bases: TGTGCCAGTAGTATCGGACAGGGGTTTAATCAGCCCCAGCATTTT.

The CDR3: CATSATTGLAGVEEQFF. The CDR3 DNA is TGTGCCACCAGTGCGACAACGGGACTAGCGGGAGTAGAGGAGCAGTTCTTC. The chain couples TRBV24-1 to TRBJ2-1; TRBD2 matches at 14 bases. Unmatched junction bases numbered 12, after V lost 5 bases and J lost 10 bases. This CDR3 region has 17 residues. Germline CDR1 KGHDR, CDR2 SFDVKD.

The V and J genes are TRBV6-2 or TRBV6-3 and TRBJ1-6, with 11 nucleotides matching TRBD1. Trimming cost V 2 bases and J 6 bases; bases outside gene matches: 3. The CDR3 is 16 residues long. From germline, CDR1 is MNHEY and CDR2 SVGEGT. CDR3 coding DNA: TGTGCCAGCAGTTACGTCGGACAGGGGGCTAATTCACCCCTCCACTTT. As protein: CASSYVGQGANSPLHF.

V is TRBV5-1 and J is TRBJ2-3; TRBD2 matches 10 bases. The CDR3 runs to 17 residues. Trimming removed 0 bases from V and 6 bases from J; junction bases left unmatched: 10. Germline V gives CDR1 SGHRS, CDR2 YFSETQ. The CDR3 sequence is CASSLAPATSGVDTQYF. The CDR3 coding sequence is TGCGCCAGCAGCTTGGCACCAGCAACTAGCGGGGTTGATACGCAGTATTTT.

This clone was recorded once. The V and J genes are TRBV13 and TRBJ1-3; D may be TRBD1 (5 bases). V shed 5 bases and J shed 2 bases, with 13 bases lying between them. Germline V gene lookup returns CDR1 PRHDT and CDR2 FYEKMQ (reference sequence). There are 15 residues in the CDR3. The CDR3 sequence is CASSNRQTAGNTIYF. In DNA form, the CDR3 reads TGTGCCAGCAGCAACCGACAGACAGCTGGAAACACCATATATTTT. Together with reference TRBV13 and TRBJ1-3, the CDR3 gives the full variable domain: AAGVIQSPRHLIKEKRETATLKCYPIPRHDTVYWYQQGPGQDPQFLISFYEKMQSDKGSIPDRFSAQQFSDYHSELNMSSLELGDSALYFCASSNRQTAGNTIYFGEGSWLTVV.

This clone was counted a single time. This chain connects TRBV18 to TRBJ2-5; 7 nucleotides align to TRBD1. The CDR3 contains 15 residues. Germline loops: CDR1 KGHSH, CDR2 LQKENI. V was pared by 3 bases and J by 5 bases, with 9 bases of the junction left unmatched. CDR3 in DNA: TGTGCCAGCTCACCCGACAGGGTGAGACTGGAGACCCAGTACTTC. It specifies CASSPDRVRLETQYF.

The genes are TRBV9 and TRBJ2-7, with D perhaps TRBD1 or TRBD2 (5 bases each). Trimming removed 0 bases from V and 7 bases from J, with 17 bases in between. Germline loops: CDR1 SGDLS, CDR2 YYNGEE. The CDR3 has 15 residues. CDR3 loop: CASSVAGTALGEQYF. DNA of the CDR3: TGTGCCAGCAGCGTAGCCGGGACCGCACTTGGGGAGCAGTACTTC.

The genes are TRBV7-9 and TRBJ1-1; D gene unclear. This CDR3 spans 15 amino acids. Between the trimmed V and J ends, which lost 1 base and 6 bases, there was a span of 15 bases. CDR1 is SEHNR and CDR2 is FQNEAQ in the germline V gene (reference sequence). CDR3 in amino acids: CASSLESGGSAEAFF. In DNA form, the CDR3 reads TGTGCCAGCAGCTTAGAATCCGGCGGGAGCGCTGAAGCTTTCTTT.

The chain recombines TRBV14 with TRBJ2-4, with 9 bases identical to TRBD1. CDR3 size: 14 residues. J gave up 4 bases and V 4 bases, and 2 bases lay outside the gene matches. Germline V gene lookup returns CDR1 SGHDN and CDR2 FVKESK. The CDR3 sequence: CASSPDRGKNIQYF. CDR3 nucleotides: TGTGCCAGCAGCCCAGACAGGGGGAAAAACATTCAGTACTTC.

The CDR3 sequence is CASSQDPEGTTFRNTIYF. CDR3 bases: TGCGCCAGCAGCCAAGATCCCGAAGGGACGACATTTCGAAACACCATATATTTT. V is TRBV4-3 and J is TRBJ1-3; tentative D call: TRBD1 (5 bases). Germline V gene data show CDR1 as LGHNA and CDR2 as YSLEER. This CDR3 has 18 amino acids. The ends were cut back, 0 bases at V and 5 bases at J, with 20 bases in the middle.